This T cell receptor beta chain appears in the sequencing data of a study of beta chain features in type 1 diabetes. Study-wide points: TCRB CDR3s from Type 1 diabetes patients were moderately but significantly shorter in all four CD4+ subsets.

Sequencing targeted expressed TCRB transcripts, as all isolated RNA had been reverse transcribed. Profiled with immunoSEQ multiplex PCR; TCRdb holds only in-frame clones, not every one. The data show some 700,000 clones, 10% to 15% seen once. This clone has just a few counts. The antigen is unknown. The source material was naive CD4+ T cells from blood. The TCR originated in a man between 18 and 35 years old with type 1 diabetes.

CDR3 coding DNA: TGTGCCAGCACCCGCGGGGGGAAGGGGGAGACCCAGTACTTC. This encodes CASTRGGKGETQYF. V usage is TRBV5-6 and J usage is TRBJ2-5; 8 nucleotides line up with TRBD2. Looked up from germline, CDR1 is SGHDT and CDR2 is YYEEEE. The CDR3 totals 14 residues. J was trimmed by 5 bases and V by 6 bases; bases with no gene match: 9.